A selection of T cell receptor beta chains follows, all from one sample in a study of T cells after yellow fever vaccination. TCRdb reprocessed the 5' RACE reads with MiXCR, giving one entry per CDR3 protein. The sample lists more than 350,000 distinct CDR3 sequences, around 10% occurring once. Here the sequenced sample was PBMCs, taken on the day of the first yellow fever vaccination. The source of these receptors is a man between 18 and 29 years old who received the YFV17D yellow fever vaccine. The CDR3 runs from the conserved cysteine through the conserved F or W. The D gene is left open where the match is weak. Only part of the rows carry a size: once, few, many, or a class if the clone is expanded.

clone size | J gene | V gene | D gene | CDR3 protein | CDR3 DNA
few | TRBJ1-1 | TRBV29-1 | NA | CSVAGAEAFF | TGCAGCGTTGCGGGCGCTGAAGCTTTCTTT
NA | TRBJ1-5 | TRBV7-9 | TRBD1 | CASSVSGQFNQPQHF | TGTGCCAGCAGCGTTTCGGGACAGTTCAATCAGCCCCAGCATTTT
NA | TRBJ1-4 | TRBV5-1 | TRBD1 | CASSVDPGTGSEKLFF | TGCGCCAGCAGCGTGGATCCCGGGACAGGGAGTGAAAAACTGTTTTTT
NA | TRBJ2-3 | TRBV9 | TRBD2 | CASSAVTSGAFTDTQYF | TGTGCCAGCAGCGCAGTCACTAGCGGGGCGTTCACAGATACGCAGTATTTT
few | TRBJ1-5 | TRBV6-2/TRBV6-3 | NA | CASKGGSNQPQHF | TGTGCCAGCAAGGGGGGTAGCAATCAGCCCCAGCATTTT
many | TRBJ2-1 | TRBV7-8 | NA | CASSPRTANNEQFF | TGTGCCAGCAGCCCACGGACAGCTAACAATGAGCAGTTCTTC
many | TRBJ1-1 | TRBV4-3 | NA | CASSQNQGFTEAFF | TGCGCCAGCAGCCAGAATCAGGGCTTCACTGAAGCTTTCTTT
NA | TRBJ1-2 | TRBV6-1 | NA | CASSRRPTLGYTF | TGTGCCAGCAGTCGCCGGCCCACCTTGGGCTACACCTTC
few | TRBJ2-5 | TRBV6-1 | NA | CASYPAVQETQYF | TGTGCCAGCTACCCGGCCGTCCAAGAGACCCAGTACTTC
few | TRBJ1-4 | TRBV4-3 | NA | CASSPGSEKLFF | TGCGCCAGCAGCCCGGGTAGTGAAAAACTGTTTTTT
many | TRBJ1-1 | TRBV7-2 | NA | CASSPYGGGTEAFF | TGTGCCAGCAGCCCCTACGGGGGGGGCACTGAAGCTTTCTTT
few | TRBJ1-1 | TRBV27 | NA | CASSFRSEVTEAFF | TGTGCCAGCAGTTTTAGGTCCGAGGTCACTGAAGCTTTCTTT
NA | TRBJ1-1 | TRBV29-1 | NA | CSVGFWEPNTEAFF | TGCAGCGTTGGGTTTTGGGAACCGAACACTGAAGCTTTCTTT
NA | TRBJ2-5 | TRBV5-4 | NA | CASSLDIGEETQYF | TGTGCCAGCAGCTTGGACATTGGTGAGGAGACCCAGTACTTC
NA | TRBJ2-3 | TRBV29-1 | TRBD2 | CSVGHGGTSGSGDTQYF | TGCAGCGTCGGGCACGGGGGGACTAGCGGCTCCGGAGATACGCAGTATTTT
few | TRBJ2-3 | TRBV4-3 | NA | CASSLGRGDTQYF | TGCGCCAGCAGCCTGGGTCGGGGAGATACGCAGTATTTT
NA | TRBJ2-6 | TRBV20-1 | NA | CSARVPVRTRFGARSGANVLTF | TGCAGTGCTAGAGTACCGGTACGGACCCGATTTGGGGCGCGGTCTGGGGCCAACGTCCTGACTTTC
NA | TRBJ2-5 | TRBV11-2 | NA | CASSLEFRGLQETQYF | TGTGCCAGCAGCTTAGAATTCCGGGGCTTACAAGAGACCCAGTACTTC
NA | TRBJ1-2 | TRBV6-5 | NA | CASSYSPSGGYGYTF | TGTGCCAGCAGTTACTCACCGTCGGGGGGCTATGGCTACACCTTC
many | TRBJ2-5 | TRBV12-3/TRBV12-4 | NA | CASRSQEYQETQYF | TGTGCCAGCAGATCACAGGAGTACCAAGAGACCCAGTACTTC
NA | TRBJ2-5 | TRBV28 | NA | CASSSGHGETQYF | TGTGCCAGCAGTTCGGGACATGGGGAGACCCAGTACTTC
few | TRBJ1-1 | TRBV20-1 | NA | CSARDQGGGMNTEAFF | TGCAGTGCTAGAGATCAAGGGGGGGGCATGAACACTGAAGCTTTCTTT
NA | TRBJ1-2 | TRBV7-2 | TRBD1 | CASSISWTGGYTF | TGTGCCAGCAGCATTTCCTGGACAGGTGGCTACACCTTC
NA | TRBJ2-1 | TRBV7-6 | NA | CASSPQSLANEQFF | TGTGCCAGCAGCCCTCAGAGCCTAGCGAATGAGCAGTTCTTC
few | TRBJ2-1 | TRBV7-9 | NA | CASSYGLLDEQFF | TGTGCCAGCAGCTATGGACTACTTGATGAGCAGTTCTTC